Listed below are T cell receptor beta chains from one sample, sequenced in a study of CD8+CD57+ T cells in acquired aplastic anemia. TCRdb called the reads again in MiXCR, with one record for every CDR3 protein. The repertoire consists of about 270,000 distinct CDR3 sequences, with around 82% occurring once and the leading ten covering roughly two fifths. The source material was sorted CD4+, CD8+, or CD8+CD57+ T cells (not recorded which) from PBMCs. The receptors originated from a human donor with aplastic anemia. The CDR3 runs from the conserved cysteine through the conserved F or W. Fields, in order: J gene, D gene, clone size, V gene, CDR3 DNA, CDR3 protein. The D gene is left open where the match is weak. Clone size is shown for a subset of rows, as once, few, many or a class of expanded clone.

j_gene: TRBJ2-1; d_gene: TRBD2; abundance: -; v_gene: TRBV9; CDR3nt: TGTGCTAGCAGCTTTGAAAGCGGGAGGTCGTCAGATGAGCAGTTCTTC; CDR3aa: CASSFESGRSSDEQFF
j_gene: TRBJ2-3; d_gene: -; abundance: -; v_gene: TRBV5-6; CDR3nt: TGTGCCAGCAGCCGGGGCGGAGCAAATCCAGATACGCAGTATTTT; CDR3aa: CASSRGGANPDTQYF
j_gene: TRBJ2-1; d_gene: -; abundance: -; v_gene: TRBV7-9; CDR3nt: TGTGCCAGCAGGGTCGGGGGCACAGATACGCACGATGAGCAGCTCTTC; CDR3aa: CASRVGGTDTHDEQLF
j_gene: TRBJ2-5; d_gene: -; abundance: -; v_gene: TRBV12-3/TRBV12-4; CDR3nt: TGTGCCAGCACTTTAACGGGCTTAGAGACCCAGTACTTC; CDR3aa: CASTLTGLETQYF
j_gene: TRBJ1-6; d_gene: -; abundance: -; v_gene: TRBV7-8; CDR3nt: TGTGCCAGCAGCTTAGCGGGAGGCGCCTATACGCAGTATTTCCACTTT; CDR3aa: CASSLAGGAYTQYFHF
j_gene: TRBJ2-7; d_gene: -; abundance: -; v_gene: TRBV15; CDR3nt: TGTGCCACCAGCAGGACCGCCAGCCACTACACGCAGTACTTC; CDR3aa: CATSRTASHYTQYF
j_gene: TRBJ2-7; d_gene: TRBD1; abundance: -; v_gene: TRBV7-8; CDR3nt: TGTGCCAGCAGCTTAGAGTCCGACAGGGTTTACGAGCAGTACTTC; CDR3aa: CASSLESDRVYEQYF
j_gene: TRBJ2-7; d_gene: TRBD2; abundance: -; v_gene: TRBV7-8; CDR3nt: TGTGCCAGCAGTTTATGGGCTAGCGGGGAATACGAGCAGTACTTC; CDR3aa: CASSLWASGEYEQYF
j_gene: TRBJ2-1; d_gene: -; abundance: -; v_gene: TRBV5-4; CDR3nt: TGTGCCAGCAGCTTTACTAGGGTCTACAATGAGCAGTTCTTC; CDR3aa: CASSFTRVYNEQFF
j_gene: TRBJ2-1; d_gene: -; abundance: once; v_gene: TRBV13; CDR3nt: TGTGCCAGCAGCGTGGACAGATTAGAAGATACGGAGTATTTTTTCTTC; CDR3aa: CASSVDRLEDTEYFFF
j_gene: TRBJ1-1; d_gene: -; abundance: few; v_gene: TRBV5-1; CDR3nt: TGCGCCAGCAGCTCAGCGAACACTGAAGCTTTCTTT; CDR3aa: CASSSANTEAFF
j_gene: TRBJ1-2; d_gene: -; abundance: -; v_gene: TRBV7-2; CDR3nt: TGTGCCAGCAGCTCCACGCCGGGAGCGGGGTTTTGTGGCTACACCTTC; CDR3aa: CASSSTPGAGFCGYTF
j_gene: TRBJ2-3; d_gene: -; abundance: -; v_gene: TRBV11-1; CDR3nt: TGTGCCAGCGGCTACGATGGCACAGATACGCAGTATTTT; CDR3aa: CASGYDGTDTQYF
j_gene: TRBJ1-2; d_gene: TRBD1; abundance: once; v_gene: TRBV7-9; CDR3nt: TGTGCCAGCAGCTTACAAGACAGGGGCTTGGACTATGAGTACACCTTC; CDR3aa: CASSLQDRGLDYEYTF
j_gene: TRBJ2-5; d_gene: -; abundance: -; v_gene: TRBV10-3; CDR3nt: TGTGCCATCAGTGAGTCGACAGGCTCCCCGTGGCGGACCCAGTACTTC; CDR3aa: CAISESTGSPWRTQYF